The 16 T cell receptor beta chains reported below all come from one sample, sequenced in a study of blood T cell repertoires in COVID-19 (dated by TCRdb to 2020 to 2022). The protocol used for the library was the immunoSEQ multiplex PCR assay. TCRdb obtained this table from immuneACCESS and retained in-frame rearrangements with V and J assigned. These tables miss some clones; where compared with another copy, unresolved V genes account for less than half of the shortfall, and the remainder is unexplained. Within this sample are more than 110,000 clones, with more than 65% of them counted one time only. The top ten clones comprise 3.5% to 4.5% of the sample. Material: peripheral blood. These receptor sequences come from a woman aged 60-70 years with acute or convalescent COVID-19.

This clone was detected a few times. This rearrangement joins TRBV12-3 or TRBV12-4 to TRBJ1-1, with 9 positions matching TRBD1. The CDR3 sequence is 13 residues long. Trimming removed 7 bases from V and 11 bases from J; junction bases left unmatched: 11. In DNA form, the CDR3 reads TGTGCCAGCACCTTACAGGGGGCCTTGGGTGCTTTCTTT. Encoded protein: CASTLQGALGAFF.

The chain links TRBV27 to TRBJ2-7; a possible D gene is TRBD1 (7 bases). In germline, CDR1 is MNHEY, CDR2 SMNVEV (reference sequence). V lost 7 bases, J lost 4 bases, and 20 bases lay in between. The CDR3 runs to 15 residues. CDR3 region: CASTLGAGTVYEQYF. As DNA, the CDR3 is TGTGCCAGCACACTCGGTGCGGGGACAGTGTACGAGCAGTACTTC.

This rearrangement joins TRBV11-2 to TRBJ2-7, with a possible D match to TRBD1 (5 bases). Looked up from germline, CDR1 is SGHAT and CDR2 is FQNNGV. This CDR3 region has 13 residues. Trimming cost V 1 base and J 6 bases, with 10 bases left between them. The CDR3 region has the DNA TGTGCCAGCAGCTTAGGGGGCAGGACCGAGCAGTACTTC. This gives the protein CASSLGGRTEQYF.

V is TRBV9 and J is TRBJ2-4, with TRBD2 as a possible D gene (5 bases). Trimming pared 2 bases from V and 1 base from J, leaving 10 bases between. This CDR3 is 15 amino acids long. From germline, CDR1 is SGDLS and CDR2 YYNGEE. CDR3 residues: CASSVSPGAKNIQYF. CDR3 nucleotides: TGTGCCAGCAGCGTTAGTCCGGGGGCCAAAAACATTCAGTACTTC.

The chain couples TRBV6-5 to TRBJ2-5; 7 bases align to TRBD2. Germline CDR1 MNHEY, CDR2 SVGAGI. The trim removed 8 bases at V and 0 bases at J, leaving 6 bases unmatched. The CDR3 is 14 amino acids. DNA for the CDR3: TGTGCCAGCGCTAGCGGAGGGTACCAAGAGACCCAGTACTTC. Translation gives CASASGGYQETQYF.

This clone was detected only once. The genes are TRBV10-3 and TRBJ1-6, with 10 bases that match TRBD1. V shed 7 bases and J 10 bases; nucleotides not matched to a gene: 13. CDR1 ENHRY and CDR2 SYGVKD come from the germline V gene. The CDR3 runs 16 residues. The CDR3 is CAINGDRGDPRSPLHF. The CDR3 nucleotides are TGTGCCATCAACGGGGACAGGGGCGACCCTAGGTCACCCCTCCACTTT.

The V and J genes are TRBV2 and TRBJ2-1, with 10 positions matching TRBD2. The junction had 5 bases not matched to a gene; V was cut back by 3 bases and J by 6 bases. Germline-derived CDR1 and CDR2 are SNHLY and FYNNEI. This CDR3 is 15 amino acids long. CDR3 nucleotides: TGTGCCAGCAGTGAGCTAGCGGGAGTGGCCAATGAGCAGTTCTTC. The encoded protein is CASSELAGVANEQFF.

The chain links TRBV7-8 to TRBJ2-1; the match to TRBD2 covers 13 bases. Losses at the gene ends were 2 bases for V and 0 bases for J; bases not matched to a gene: 13. CDR1 is SGHVS and CDR2 is FQNEAQ in the germline V gene. There are 21 residues in the CDR3. This chain's CDR3 is CASSLPRTSGSLTSSYNEQFF. The CDR3 DNA sequence: TGTGCCAGCAGCTTACCCCGGACTAGCGGGAGTCTAACAAGCTCCTACAATGAGCAGTTCTTC.

The chain has TRBV7-9 and TRBJ2-7, with a tentative D call TRBD2 (5 bases). The V end lost 8 bases, the J end lost 1 base, and 9 bases lay between the germline ends. Germline CDR1 and CDR2: SEHNR and FQNEAQ (reference sequence). This CDR3 has 12 amino acids. CDR3 protein: CASGETSYEQYF. DNA of the CDR3: TGTGCCAGCGGGGAGACATCCTACGAGCAGTACTTC.

V gene TRBV20-1 combines with J gene TRBJ1-5; D call uncertain. The CDR3 length is 12 residues. V lost 3 bases, J lost 7 bases, and 10 bases lay in between. From germline, CDR1 is DFQATT and CDR2 SNEGSKA (reference sequence). The CDR3: CSASRGKQPQHF. DNA for the CDR3: TGCAGTGCTAGTAGAGGGAAGCAGCCCCAGCATTTT.

The chain couples TRBV7-9 to TRBJ1-6, with unresolved D. Germline CDR1 reads SEHNR; CDR2 reads FQNEAQ (reference sequence). The CDR3 consists of 12 residues. Trimming pared 6 bases from V and 5 bases from J, leaving 5 bases between. CDR3 loop: CASSSDNSPLHF. The DNA of the CDR3 is TGTGCCAGCAGTTCAGATAATTCACCCCTCCACTTT.

The chain recombines TRBV19 with TRBJ2-2; weak D call: TRBD2 (5 bases). This CDR3 has 12 residues. Trimming shortened V by 7 bases and J by 8 bases, and 11 bases separated the two germline ends. Germline V gene lookup returns CDR1 LNHDA and CDR2 SQIVND (reference sequence). For the CDR3, the DNA is TGTGCCAGTAAGGGAGCTGCGGGGGAGCTGTTTTTT. Encoded protein: CASKGAAGELFF. Combining the CDR3 with reference TRBV19 and TRBJ2-2 gives the whole variable domain DGGITQSPKYLFRKEGQNVTLSCEQNLNHDAMYWYRQDPGQGLRLIYYSQIVNDFQKGDIAEGYSVSREKKESFPLTVTSAQKNPTAFYLCASKGAAGELFFGEGSRLTVL.

J is TRBJ2-7 and V is TRBV28; the D gene is possibly TRBD2 (5 bases). Trimming removed 3 bases from V and 5 bases from J, with 11 bases in between. Germline-derived CDR1 and CDR2 are MDHEN and SYDVKM. This CDR3 spans 13 amino acids. The CDR3 loop reads CASSFASFDEQYF. CDR3 sequence (DNA): TGTGCCAGCAGTTTCGCTAGCTTCGACGAGCAGTACTTC.

The genes are TRBV29-1 and TRBJ2-3, with D uncertain. Trimming removed 8 bases at V and 3 bases at J, with 12 bases between. The germline V gene encodes CDR1 SQVTM and CDR2 ANQGSEA. CDR3 length equals 12 residues. The CDR3 DNA sequence: TGCAGCCCAAACTTCATGACAGATACGCAGTATTTT. Protein sequence: CSPNFMTDTQYF.

Of note for this clone: Germline is not matched at one junction end, which may reflect a read error. The chain joins TRBV7-9 to TRBJ2-7; TRBD2 aligns across 11 bases. Per the germline V gene, CDR1 is SEHNR and CDR2 is FQNEAQ (reference sequence). The CDR3 has 15 amino acids. The CDR3 DNA reads as TGTGCCAGCACCTTATCACTAGCGGGAGTATACGAGCAGTACTTC. It codes for CASTLSLAGVYEQYF.

The chain couples TRBV19 to TRBJ2-7; 8 nucleotides line up with TRBD1. V lost 4 bases, J lost 7 bases, and 12 bases stayed unmatched. Germline V CDR1 and CDR2: LNHDA, SQIVND (reference sequence). The CDR3 spans 15 residues. The CDR3 region is CASSRGQVGGFEQYF. Written as DNA, the CDR3 is TGTGCCAGTAGTAGGGGACAGGTCGGAGGGTTTGAGCAGTACTTC.